This T cell receptor beta chain was obtained from a study of T cell responses to AZD1222 COVID-19 vaccine. Whole-study context: Analysis merged second doses at about 4 or about 12 weeks.

Sequencing was performed with immunoSEQ multiplex PCR; in TCRdb, only in-frame clones are kept and a portion is missing. The table has more than 110,000 clones, roughly 91% seen once. This clone was seen once. The antigen is unknown. General study points: Repertoires in all cases were sampled only once the peak T cell response had passed. Donors, mostly white British, included more females; clonal diversity was possibly underestimated.

The V gene lost 4 bases and the J gene lost 7 bases, with 13 bases spanning the gap. The CDR3 covers 13 residues. Germline loops: CDR1 MNHEY, CDR2 SMNVEV (reference sequence). The chain carries TRBV27 and TRBJ1-1; D remains unclear. The sequences come from peripheral blood, collected on day 0 of AZD1222 vaccination. The TCR comes from an adult in good health. The CDR3 sequence: CASSSEYRIEAFF. The CDR3 DNA reads as TGTGCCAGCAGTTCGGAATACAGAATTGAAGCTTTCTTT.